This TCR beta chain was obtained from a study of T-cell memory formation after mild COVID-19. Findings and limits, study-wide: CD4+ contracting clones were mainly CM and EM; CD8+ ones, EMRA.

This clonotype was seen many times. Its antigen is unknown. From the 5' RACE reads, TCRdb called clonotypes with MiXCR, one entry per CDR3 protein. The table includes just over 200,000 distinct CDR3 sequences, around 9.5% detected once. The sample taken for sequencing was PBMCs or a T cell subset sorted from them (not recorded which). The receptor's source is a young man who had mild COVID-19 (a few samples of this study predate the infection). Cell type and time point are not known.

CDR3 region: CASSSRVPGQVGGQETQYF. The CDR3 DNA sequence: TGCGCCAGCAGCTCAAGAGTCCCGGGACAGGTCGGGGGTCAAGAGACCCAGTACTTC. This chain joins TRBV5-1 and TRBJ2-5; 8 bases map to TRBD1. This CDR3 contains 19 residues. With 3 bases clipped from V and 2 bases from J, the junction kept 18 bases outside the gene matches. The germline V gene has CDR1 SGHRS and CDR2 YFSETQ. Looking up the rest from reference TRBV5-1 and TRBJ2-5 gives the full variable domain: KAGVTQTPRYLIKTRGQQVTLSCSPISGHRSVSWYQQTPGQGLQFLFEYFSETQRNKGNFPGRFSGRQFSNSRSEMNVSTLELGDSALYLCASSSRVPGQVGGQETQYFGPGTRLLVL.